Listed here are 12 T cell receptor beta chains from one sample, sequenced in a study of OX40 agonist ivuxolimab in advanced cancers. The protocol was immunoSEQ multiplex PCR, while the TCRdb copy is restricted to in-frame clones and leaves out a portion. Of around 67,000 clones in the sample, around nine tenths were seen once. The sequencing used CD4+ or CD8+ T cells sorted from blood, collected in a trial of the OX40 agonist ivuxolimab. The receptors derive from an adult with an advanced solid tumor such as melanoma, head and neck, liver or kidney cancer.

The gene calls are TRBV21-1 and TRBJ1-4. TRBV21-1 is a pseudogene. The length of the CDR3 is 10 residues. CDR3 residues: CARPGEKLFF. The CDR3 nucleotides read TGTGCCAGGCCGGGAGAAAAACTGTTTTTT.

The CDR3 nucleotides read TGCGCCAGCAGCCAAGACCGGGACACCACCACAGATACGCAGTATTTT. It yields the protein CASSQDRDTTTDTQYF. The chain combines TRBV4-1 with TRBJ2-3, with D possibly matching TRBD1 (6 bases). The CDR3 has 16 amino acids. Germline-derived CDR1 and CDR2 are MGHRA and YSYEKL. The V end lost 0 bases, the J end lost 2 bases, and 12 bases lay between the germline ends.

This chain links TRBV19 with TRBJ2-3, with 7 bases fitting TRBD1. CDR1 and CDR2 (germline): LNHDA, SQIVND (reference sequence). The CDR3 spans 15 residues. The ends lost 7 bases at V and 2 bases at J; junction bases unmatched: 9. CDR3 in DNA: TGTGCCAGTACTCGACAGGGCTTAAACACAGATACGCAGTATTTT. Translated: CASTRQGLNTDTQYF.

The genes are TRBV4-3 and TRBJ1-3, with D unclear. V was clipped by 1 base and J by 3 bases, with 13 bases between them. The germline CDR1 and CDR2 sequences are LGHNA and YSLEER. The CDR3 totals 16 residues. CDR3 DNA: TGCGCCAGCAGCCAAGTCCCCGGGATCTTTGGAAACACCATATATTTT. This codes for CASSQVPGIFGNTIYF.

V is TRBV7-9 and J is TRBJ2-3, with 7 bases fitting TRBD1. The trim removed 7 bases at V and 0 bases at J, leaving 7 bases unmatched. CDR1 and CDR2 from the germline V gene are SEHNR and FQNEAQ (reference sequence). The CDR3 runs to 15 residues. CDR3 residues: CASTTGLDSTDTQYF. CDR3 nucleotides: TGTGCCAGCACGACAGGGTTGGATAGCACAGATACGCAGTATTTT.

This chain links TRBV2 with TRBJ2-7; 7 bases match TRBD2. CDR1 is SNHLY and CDR2 is FYNNEI in the germline V gene. V shed 0 bases and J 7 bases; nucleotides not matched to a gene: 9. CDR3 size: 15 residues. CDR3 in amino acids: CASSEADRLGGEQYF. The CDR3 nucleotides read TGTGCCAGCAGTGAAGCGGATAGACTGGGGGGGGAGCAGTACTTC.

The rearrangement uses TRBV11-2 and TRBJ2-3; 8 bases align to TRBD2. Trimming removed 0 bases from V and 4 bases from J; junction bases left unmatched: 3. Germline V CDR1 and CDR2: SGHAT, FQNNGV. The CDR3 has 15 residues. The CDR3 DNA reads TGTGCCAGCAGCTTAGAGGGACTAGGCGCAGATACGCAGTATTTT. Residues: CASSLEGLGADTQYF.

The rearrangement links TRBV18 to TRBJ1-1; no definite D call. The V end lost 2 bases, the J end lost 0 bases, and 7 bases lay between the germline ends. This CDR3 has 14 residues. The V gene's germline CDR1 is KGHSH and CDR2 LQKENI. Here the CDR3 DNA reads TGTGCCAGCTCACCAACGAACATGAACACTGAAGCTTTCTTT. Protein: CASSPTNMNTEAFF.

The chain links TRBV7-6 to TRBJ1-3; no firm D call. CDR3 length: 19 residues. V lost 2 bases, J lost 0 bases, and 20 bases lay in between. The germline CDR1 and CDR2 sequences are SGHVS and FNYEAQ. The CDR3 nucleotides are TGTGCCAGCAGCTTATTAACCCCAGTCGCCCGGAGCTCTGGAAACACCATATATTTT. Amino acid sequence: CASSLLTPVARSSGNTIYF. Filled out from reference TRBV7-6 and TRBJ1-3, the complete variable domain reads GAGVSQSPRYKVTKRGQDVALRCDPISGHVSLYWYRQALGQGPEFLTYFNYEAQQDKSGLPNDRFSAERPEGSISTLTIQRTEQRDSAMYRCASSLLTPVARSSGNTIYFGEGSWLTVV.

The chain links TRBV7-8 to TRBJ2-7, with D unclear. The length of the CDR3 is 13 residues. V lost 1 base, J lost 7 bases, and 11 bases lay in between. Germline-derived CDR1 and CDR2 are SGHVS and FQNEAQ. DNA for the CDR3: TGTGCCAGCAGCTTAGATAGGGCCTGGGAGCAGTACTTC. This gives the protein CASSLDRAWEQYF.

The chain carries TRBV10-3 and TRBJ2-1; the match to TRBD2 covers 10 bases. This CDR3 has 15 amino acids. V shed 5 bases, J shed 4 bases, and the junction held 5 bases outside the gene matches. Germline CDR1 and CDR2: ENHRY and SYGVKD. DNA of the CDR3: TGTGCCATCAGTCCTAGCGGGAGTGGGTACAATGAGCAGTTCTTC. It is translated as CAISPSGSGYNEQFF.

The chain uses TRBV5-4 and TRBJ2-7; 13 bases line up with TRBD2. The germline V gene has CDR1 SGHNT and CDR2 YYREEE (reference sequence). V shed 3 bases and J 0 bases; nucleotides not matched to a gene: 0. There are 15 residues in the CDR3. The CDR3 loop reads CASSWTSGSSYEQYF. CDR3 in DNA: TGTGCCAGCAGCTGGACTAGCGGGAGCTCCTACGAGCAGTACTTC.